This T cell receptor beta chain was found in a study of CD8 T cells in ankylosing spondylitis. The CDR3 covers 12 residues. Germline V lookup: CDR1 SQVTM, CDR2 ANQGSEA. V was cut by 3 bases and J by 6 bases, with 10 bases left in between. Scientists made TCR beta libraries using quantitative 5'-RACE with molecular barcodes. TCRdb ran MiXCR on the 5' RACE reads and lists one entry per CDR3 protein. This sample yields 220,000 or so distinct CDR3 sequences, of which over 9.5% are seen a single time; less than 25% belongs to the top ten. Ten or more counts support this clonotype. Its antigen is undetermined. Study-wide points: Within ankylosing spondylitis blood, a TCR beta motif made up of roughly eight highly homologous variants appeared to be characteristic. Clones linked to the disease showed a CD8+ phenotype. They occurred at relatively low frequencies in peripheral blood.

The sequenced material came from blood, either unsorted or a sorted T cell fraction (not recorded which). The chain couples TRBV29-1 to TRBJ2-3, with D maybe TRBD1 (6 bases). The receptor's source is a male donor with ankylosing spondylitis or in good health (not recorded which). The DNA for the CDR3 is TGCAGCGTTGACTCCCAGGGGGATACGCAGTATTTT. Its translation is CSVDSQGDTQYF.